These 14 T cell receptor beta chains were all obtained from the same sample, sequenced in a study of T cells expressing NK-cell markers. One entry per CDR3 protein, without DNA, is what TCRdb gives after re-calling the 5' RACE reads. This table lists approximately 440,000 distinct CDR3 sequences. Material for sequencing was blood T cells: a sorted CD56 or NKG2C T cell subset, CD4+ or CD8+ T cells, or bulk PBMC T cells (not recorded which). The receptors derive from a woman aged 50 to 60 in good health.

The gene calls are TRBV6-1 and TRBJ1-5; TCRdb lists TRBD1, though no DNA is available to test this call. This CDR3 is 14 amino acids long. Germline CDR1 and CDR2: MNHNS and SASEGT. CDR3 residues: CASRGQGANQPQHF.

The CDR3 here is CASSQDPTEGETQYF. The V and J genes are TRBV3-1 and TRBJ2-5; TCRdb's D gene call, TRBD2, goes unchecked for lack of DNA. The CDR3 runs 15 residues. Germline loops: CDR1 LGHDT, CDR2 YNNKEL (reference sequence).

V usage is TRBV4-1 and J usage is TRBJ2-1. Germline assignment: CDR1 MGHRA and CDR2 YSYEKL. This CDR3 has 13 residues. Here the CDR3 reads CASSQDRLREQFF.

This chain connects TRBV12-3 or TRBV12-4 to TRBJ1-2; TCRdb reports TRBD1, a call that lacks DNA to check it against. CDR3 length: 13 amino acids. CDR3 sequence: CASSPLGQWGYTF.

This chain joins TRBV18 and TRBJ2-1. CDR3 length: 13 residues. Germline lookup yields CDR1 KGHSH and CDR2 LQKENI. CDR3 in amino acids: CASSPQGYNEQFF.

The rearrangement links TRBV29-1 to TRBJ2-7; without DNA, the TCRdb call of TRBD1 cannot be checked. The CDR3 is made up of 17 amino acids. Germline V lookup: CDR1 SQVTM, CDR2 ANQGSEA. This chain's CDR3 is CSVVGGGQGAFVYEQYF.

The rearrangement uses TRBV5-1 and TRBJ1-1. The CDR3 is 13 amino acids. Per the germline V gene, CDR1 is SGHRS and CDR2 is YFSETQ. The CDR3 protein is CASSSEMNTEAFF.

The chain has TRBV9 and TRBJ1-2; TCRdb indicates TRBD1, and absent DNA this call remains unverified. Germline loops: CDR1 SGDLS, CDR2 YYNGEE. CDR3 size: 14 residues. The chain's CDR3 is CASSVEGVGYGYTF.

The gene calls are TRBV21-1 and TRBJ1-6; TCRdb lists TRBD1, though no DNA is available to test this call. TRBV21-1 is a pseudogene locus. The CDR3 length is 11 residues. The CDR3 is CASSSRVSLHF.

The rearrangement joins TRBV12-3 or TRBV12-4 to TRBJ1-1; the D call from TCRdb, TRBD1, cannot be confirmed without DNA. CDR3 length equals 13 residues. CDR3 residues: CASSRPANTEAFF.

The rearrangement links TRBV25-1 to TRBJ2-1; TCRdb reports TRBD2, a call that lacks DNA to check it against. The CDR3 covers 14 residues. Germline V gives CDR1 MGHDK, CDR2 SYGVNS. CDR3 protein: CASSVVGLAGVQFF.

The chain employs TRBV12-3 or TRBV12-4 and TRBJ2-1; checking the TCRdb D call of TRBD2 is not possible without DNA. CDR3 length equals 17 residues. The CDR3: CASSLASGSKGYNEQFF.

The rearrangement joins TRBV3-1 to TRBJ2-5; TCRdb's D gene call, TRBD1, goes unchecked for lack of DNA. The length of the CDR3 is 14 residues. Germline CDR1 LGHDT, CDR2 YNNKEL (reference sequence). The CDR3 region is CASSQYGPGQTQYF.

The rearrangement links TRBV7-9 to TRBJ2-1; absent DNA, TCRdb's TRBD2 call cannot be checked. The CDR3 has 17 residues. Germline V gene lookup returns CDR1 SEHNR and CDR2 FQNEAQ (reference sequence). CDR3 protein: CASSFRGSGRAYNEQFF.